The sample holds many counts of the clone carrying this T cell receptor (beta chain). The antigen remains unidentified. Individual cDNA molecules carried attached unique molecular identifiers. From the 5' RACE reads, TCRdb called clonotypes with MiXCR, one entry per CDR3 protein. The data contain approximately 66,000 distinct CDR3 sequences, less than 15% of them singletons. The length of the CDR3 is 16 residues. V gave up 5 bases and J gave up 4 bases; unmatched junction bases: 5. The germline gives CDR1 MNHEY, CDR2 SVGEGT. These data are taken from a study of early T cells in non-severe SARS-CoV-2 infection. Study context: Investigators sequenced bulk RNA drawn from unsorted whole blood, and chains remained unpaired. Study-wide results and caveats: Anti-spike CD8 responses were favored by VDJdb matching, which missed private and CD4 specificities.

Specimen: whole blood. V gene TRBV6-2 or TRBV6-3 combines with J gene TRBJ2-1; TRBD2 agrees at 13 bases. The TCR was taken from an adult who was a healthcare worker with PCR-confirmed SARS-CoV-2 infection or an uninfected control (not recorded which). In nucleotides, the CDR3 is TGTGCCAGCAGTCGGACTAGCGGGGGACTTTACAATGAGCAGTTCTTC. Translating it yields CASSRTSGGLYNEQFF.